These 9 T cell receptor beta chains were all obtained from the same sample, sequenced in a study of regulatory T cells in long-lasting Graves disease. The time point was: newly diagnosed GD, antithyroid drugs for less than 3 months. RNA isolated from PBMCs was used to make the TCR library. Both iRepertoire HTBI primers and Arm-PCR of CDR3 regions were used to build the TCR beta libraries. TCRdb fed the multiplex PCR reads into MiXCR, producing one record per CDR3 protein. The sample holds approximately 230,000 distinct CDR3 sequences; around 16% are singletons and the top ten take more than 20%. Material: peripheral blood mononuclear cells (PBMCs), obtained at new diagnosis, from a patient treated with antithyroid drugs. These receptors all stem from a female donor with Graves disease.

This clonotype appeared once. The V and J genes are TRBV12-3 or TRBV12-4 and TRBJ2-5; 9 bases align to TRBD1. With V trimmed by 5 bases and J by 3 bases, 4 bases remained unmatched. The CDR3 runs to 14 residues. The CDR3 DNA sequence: TGTGCCAGCAGTGGGACAGGGACAGAAGAGACCCAGTACTTC. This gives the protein CASSGTGTEETQYF.

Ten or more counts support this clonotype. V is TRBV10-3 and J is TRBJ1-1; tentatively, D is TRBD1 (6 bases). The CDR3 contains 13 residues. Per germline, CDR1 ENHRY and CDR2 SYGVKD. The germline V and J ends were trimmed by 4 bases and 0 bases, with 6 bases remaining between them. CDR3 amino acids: CAISGTVNTEAFF. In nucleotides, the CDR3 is TGTGCCATCAGTGGGACAGTGAACACTGAAGCTTTCTTT.

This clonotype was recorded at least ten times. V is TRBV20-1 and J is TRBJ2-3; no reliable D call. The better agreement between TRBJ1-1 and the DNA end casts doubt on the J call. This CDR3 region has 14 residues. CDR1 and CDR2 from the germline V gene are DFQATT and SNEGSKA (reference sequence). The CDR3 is CSASVPASETEAFF. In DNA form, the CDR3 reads TGCAGTGCTAGCGTGCCAGCCTCAGAGACTGAAGCTTTCTTT.

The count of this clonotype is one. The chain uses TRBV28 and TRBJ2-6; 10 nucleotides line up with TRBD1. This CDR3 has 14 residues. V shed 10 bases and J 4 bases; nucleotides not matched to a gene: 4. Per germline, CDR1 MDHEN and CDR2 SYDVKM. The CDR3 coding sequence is TGTGCCACGACAGGGGGCGCCGGGGCCAACGTCCTGACTTTC. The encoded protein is CATTGGAGANVLTF.

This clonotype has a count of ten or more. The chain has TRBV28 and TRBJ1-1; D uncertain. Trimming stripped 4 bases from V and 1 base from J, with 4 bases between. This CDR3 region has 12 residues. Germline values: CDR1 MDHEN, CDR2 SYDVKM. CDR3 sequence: CASSSGNTEAFF. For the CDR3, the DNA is TGTGCCAGCAGTTCAGGGAACACTGAAGCTTTCTTT.

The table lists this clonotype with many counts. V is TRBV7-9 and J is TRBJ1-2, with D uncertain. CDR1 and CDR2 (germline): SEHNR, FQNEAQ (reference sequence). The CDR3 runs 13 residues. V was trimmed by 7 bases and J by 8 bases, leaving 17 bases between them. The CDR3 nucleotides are TGTGCCAGCATCGTAAAGGAGGGATTCGGCTACACCTTC. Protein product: CASIVKEGFGYTF.

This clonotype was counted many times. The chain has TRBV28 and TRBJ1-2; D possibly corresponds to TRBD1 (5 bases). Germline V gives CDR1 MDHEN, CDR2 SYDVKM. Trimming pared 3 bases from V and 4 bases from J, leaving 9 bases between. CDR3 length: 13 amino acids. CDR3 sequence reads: CASSLGVAYGYTF. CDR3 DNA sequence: TGTGCCAGCAGTTTGGGGGTTGCCTATGGCTACACCTTC.

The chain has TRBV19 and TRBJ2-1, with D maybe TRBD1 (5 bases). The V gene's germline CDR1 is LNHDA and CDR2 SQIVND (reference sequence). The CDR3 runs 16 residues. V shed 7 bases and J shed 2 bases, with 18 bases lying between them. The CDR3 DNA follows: TGTGCCAGTAAAGGGGTATGGAATTCCGCCTACAATGAGCAGTTCTTC. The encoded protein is CASKGVWNSAYNEQFF.

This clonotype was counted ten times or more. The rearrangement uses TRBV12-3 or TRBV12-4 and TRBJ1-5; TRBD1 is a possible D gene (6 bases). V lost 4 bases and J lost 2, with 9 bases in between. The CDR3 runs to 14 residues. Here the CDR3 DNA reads TGTGCCAGCAGTTCACAGGGAGGCAATCAGCCCCAGCATTTT. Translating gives CASSSQGGNQPQHF.